The 30 T cell receptor beta chains below were found in one sample sequenced in a study of CD8+CD57+ T cells in acquired aplastic anemia. Both TCR beta VDJ combination and CDR3 sequence profiling were carried out. Genomic DNA was the template for this profiling. TCRdb analysed the reads with MiXCR anew, one entry per CDR3 protein. This sample yields roughly 130,000 distinct CDR3 sequences, of which 48% are seen a single time; around 2.3% belongs to the top ten. The sequenced material came from sorted CD4+, CD8+, or CD8+CD57+ T cells (not recorded which) from PBMCs. The receptors derive from a human donor in good health, serving as a control.

This clonotype appeared many times. This chain uses TRBV6-2 or TRBV6-3 with TRBJ2-7, with D perhaps TRBD1 (6 bases). V shed 3 bases and J shed 4 bases, with 7 bases lying between them. Germline CDR1 and CDR2: MNHEY and SVGEGT. This CDR3 contains 12 residues. The CDR3: CASSYTGYEQYF. DNA of the CDR3: TGTGCCAGCAGTTATACAGGGTACGAGCAGTACTTC.

The chain links TRBV20-1 to TRBJ2-1; the match to TRBD2 covers 8 bases. J lost 6 bases, V lost 3 bases, and 1 base had no gene match. Germline V CDR1 and CDR2: DFQATT, SNEGSKA (reference sequence). The CDR3 is 12 residues long. The CDR3 region has the DNA TGCAGTGCTAGCGCGGGGGGCAATGAGCAGTTCTTC. Translating it yields CSASAGGNEQFF.

About this clonotype: A much larger clone differs from this one at a single base, so this may be a read error. This chain connects TRBV12-3 or TRBV12-4 to TRBJ2-5; 10 positions agree with TRBD2. This CDR3 is built from 15 residues. J was trimmed by 7 bases and V by 4 bases; bases with no gene match: 9. CDR3 in amino acids: CASSYFGLAVGTQYF. The CDR3 DNA is TGTGCCAGCAGTTACTTCGGACTAGCGGTGGGGACCCAGTACTTC.

This clonotype was detected ten times or more. This chain joins TRBV6-1 and TRBJ1-5, with 7 bases fitting TRBD1. V trimming: 6 bases; J trimming: 5 bases; junction bases outside the gene matches: 10. The CDR3 consists of 15 residues. Germline CDR1 MNHNS, CDR2 SASEGT. CDR3 nucleotide sequence: TGTGCCAGCAGAAAAGGACAGGTAGGAGATCAGCCCCAGCATTTT. Its protein product is CASRKGQVGDQPQHF.

This clonotype has a handful of counts. It may be a read error: a sequence one base away is much more abundant. The CDR3 bases are TGTGCCAGCAGTGAAAGCGTCTCCTACGAGCAGTACTTC. Protein product: CASSESVSYEQYF. This chain uses TRBV2 with TRBJ2-7; the D is unclear. The CDR3 is 13 amino acids. V lost 2 bases to trimming and J lost 0 bases, with 5 bases between them. The germline CDR1 and CDR2 sequences are SNHLY and FYNNEI.

This clonotype turned up a few times. This chain connects TRBV7-9 to TRBJ2-5, with TRBD1 identical over 12 bases. The germline gives CDR1 SEHNR, CDR2 FQNEAQ (reference sequence). V shed 7 bases and J 5 bases; nucleotides not matched to a gene: 5. The CDR3 has 14 residues. In DNA, the CDR3 is TGTGCCAGCAAAGGGACAGGGGGCTTGGAGACCCAGTACTTC. Encoded protein: CASKGTGGLETQYF. The variable domain in full, with the rest retrieved from reference TRBV7-9 and TRBJ2-5, is DTGVSQNPRHKITKRGQNVTFRCDPISEHNRLYWYRQTLGQGPEFLTYFQNEAQLEKSRLLSDRFSAERPKGSFSTLEIQRTEQGDSAMYLCASKGTGGLETQYFGPGTRLLVL.

This clonotype is medium-sized. This chain connects TRBV2 to TRBJ1-5; possibly TRBD1 for D (6 bases). Germline-derived CDR1 and CDR2 are SNHLY and FYNNEI. The CDR3 length is 13 residues. The V and J ends lost 7 bases and 3 bases respectively, with 10 bases between them. This chain's CDR3 is CASKRTVNQPQHF. The CDR3 coding sequence is TGTGCCAGCAAACGGACAGTCAATCAGCCCCAGCATTTT.

In this sample, this clonotype turned up once. Compared with germline, one end of the junction differs, possibly owing to a read error. The chain employs TRBV2 and TRBJ1-1; no reliable D call. The CDR3 is 14 amino acids. Germline V gives CDR1 SNHLY, CDR2 FYNNEI. The CDR3: CACSVTGMNTEAFF. CDR3 nucleotides: TGCGCCTGCAGTGTAACGGGAATGAACACTGAAGCTTTCTTT.

This clonotype was observed many times. The V call is TRBV3-1, the J call TRBJ2-3; D remains ambiguous. The ends were cut back, 3 bases at V and 4 bases at J, with 2 bases in the middle. The CDR3 consists of 11 residues. CDR1 LGHDT and CDR2 YNNKEL come from the germline V gene (reference sequence). The DNA for the CDR3 is TGTGCCAGCAGCCATGCAGATACGCAGTATTTT. Translating it yields CASSHADTQYF.

This clonotype has at least ten counts. V usage is TRBV14 and J usage is TRBJ1-6, with D possibly being TRBD1 (6 bases). With 0 bases removed from V and 8 bases from J, the gap between germline ends came to 11 bases. CDR1 SGHDN and CDR2 FVKESK come from the germline V gene. The CDR3 totals 15 residues. The CDR3 region is CASSQDRGPYSPLHF. CDR3 DNA sequence: TGTGCCAGCAGCCAAGACAGGGGCCCCTATTCACCCCTCCACTTT. Full variable domain (outside the CDR3, taken from reference TRBV14 and TRBJ1-6): EAGVTQFPSHSVIEKGQTVTLRCDPISGHDNLYWYRRVMGKEIKFLLHFVKESKQDESGMPNNRFLAERTGGTYSTLKVQPAELEDSGVYFCASSQDRGPYSPLHFGNGTRLTVT.

This clonotype was observed many times. The chain is built from TRBV18 and TRBJ1-2, with 7 bases aligning to TRBD1. This CDR3 has 14 residues. CDR1 and CDR2 (germline): KGHSH, LQKENI. J lost 4 bases, V lost 0 bases, and 2 bases had no gene match. CDR3 DNA sequence: TGTGCCAGCTCACCACCTGACAGGGCCTATGGCTACACCTTC. The encoded protein is CASSPPDRAYGYTF. Variable domain in full (rest from reference TRBV18 and TRBJ1-2): NAGVMQNPRHLVRRRGQEARLRCSPMKGHSHVYWYRQLPEEGLKFMVYLQKENIIDESGMPKERFSAEFPKEGPSILRIQQVVRGDSAAYFCASSPPDRAYGYTFGSGTRLTVV.

This clonotype was found many times. V and J are TRBV2 and TRBJ1-2; 8 positions match TRBD1. CDR1 SNHLY and CDR2 FYNNEI come from the germline V gene. V was pared by 6 bases and J by 5 bases, with 11 bases of the junction left unmatched. The CDR3 covers 15 residues. In DNA, the CDR3 is TGTGCCAGCAGCGGGACAGGCGACAAGAATTATGGCTACACCTTC. This codes for CASSGTGDKNYGYTF.

The V gene is TRBV10-3, the J gene TRBJ1-6; 8 bases fit TRBD1. The CDR3 covers 15 residues. From germline, CDR1 is ENHRY and CDR2 SYGVKD. Trimming cost V 7 bases and J 10 bases; bases outside gene matches: 12. The DNA of the CDR3 is TGTGCCATCACCAGCTCGACAGGGGAGGAATCACCCCTCCACTTT. Protein: CAITSSTGEESPLHF.

This clonotype was seen ten or more times. This sequence joins TRBV12-3 or TRBV12-4 and TRBJ1-1, with 7 bases fitting TRBD1. Trimming cost V 7 bases and J 8 bases; bases outside gene matches: 7. CDR3 length equals 12 residues. DNA of the CDR3: TGTGCCAGCACTTTCTGGACAGGAGAAGCTTTCTTT. This sequence encodes CASTFWTGEAFF.

This chain uses TRBV20-1 with TRBJ2-7; no reliable D call. Germline-derived CDR1 and CDR2 are DFQATT and SNEGSKA (reference sequence). Trimming shortened V by 6 bases and J by 11 bases, and 14 bases separated the two germline ends. This CDR3 contains 10 residues. The chain's CDR3 is CSATPSREYF. In DNA form, the CDR3 reads TGCAGTGCCACCCCTTCACGGGAGTACTTC.

This chain connects TRBV6-5 to TRBJ2-5; no clear D. Germline V gives CDR1 MNHEY, CDR2 SVGAGI. The ends were cut back, 0 bases at V and 2 bases at J, with 10 bases in the middle. The CDR3 is 15 residues long. Here the CDR3 reads CASSYSKDFQETQYF. The CDR3 region has the DNA TGTGCCAGCAGTTACTCGAAAGACTTTCAAGAGACCCAGTACTTC.

The chain couples TRBV18 to TRBJ1-5; D call uncertain. Germline CDR1 is KGHSH and CDR2 is LQKENI. V was trimmed by 1 base and J by 3 bases, leaving 13 bases between them. This CDR3 spans 16 amino acids. The CDR3 DNA follows: TGTGCCAGCTCACCACGTTCCGGCGGGCTCAATCAGCCCCAGCATTTT. Its translation is CASSPRSGGLNQPQHF.

This chain links TRBV7-8 with TRBJ2-1; D not certain. Trimming cost V 6 bases and J 4 bases, with 10 bases left between them. The CDR3 runs to 13 residues. Germline CDR1 is SGHVS and CDR2 is FQNEAQ. CDR3 sequence: CASSGGGYNEQFF. In nucleotides, the CDR3 is TGTGCCAGCAGTGGCGGTGGGTACAATGAGCAGTTCTTC.

This sequence joins TRBV6-1 and TRBJ1-3, with D perhaps matching TRBD1 (6 bases). Trimming took 0 bases from V and 4 from J, leaving 10 bases between them. The CDR3 totals 15 residues. Per germline, CDR1 MNHNS and CDR2 SASEGT. CDR3 DNA sequence: TGTGCCAGCAGTGAAGCACCGGGGGCCGGAAACACCATATATTTT. Translation gives CASSEAPGAGNTIYF.

The chain couples TRBV7-2 to TRBJ1-2; the D gene is possibly TRBD1 (5 bases). The germline V gene encodes CDR1 SGHTA and CDR2 FQGNSA. The V end was cut by 6 bases, the J end by 7 bases, with 18 bases between. The CDR3 totals 14 residues. CDR3 bases: TGTGCCAGCAGGCTCAACAGCAGGGAGGGTGGCTACACCTTC. This codes for CASRLNSREGGYTF.

Comments on this clonotype: Because it lacks the conserved phenylalanine or tryptophan at the end, this CDR3 is likely a read error. The DNA is omitted, as the CDR3 cannot be located on it reliably, and the CDR3 follows TCRdb's listing. The chain recombines TRBV7-8 with TRBJ2-1; whether TRBD2, the table's D call, matches the DNA was not checked. The CDR3 adds up to 16 amino acids, both ends counted. CDR1 is SGHVS, CDR2 FQNEAQ, per germline. CDR3 sequence reads: CASSQIRAGVNNEQFL.

This sequence joins TRBV12-5 and TRBJ2-5; D remains ambiguous. Trimming took 10 bases from V and 3 from J, leaving 15 bases between them. This CDR3 region has 13 residues. Germline CDR1 is LGHNT and CDR2 is FRNRAP. CDR3 in amino acids: CATPARGKETQYF. CDR3 sequence (DNA): TGTGCTACCCCAGCCCGAGGTAAAGAGACCCAGTACTTC.

On this clonotype itself: This sequence may be a read error, since a much larger clone differs from it by one base. This chain uses TRBV10-3 with TRBJ1-1, with TRBD1 as a possible D gene (5 bases). Germline CDR1 ENHRY, CDR2 SYGVKD. The CDR3 covers 12 residues. The CDR3 here is CASSVGTLGAFF. CDR3 bases: TGTGCCAGCAGTGTCGGGACCCTTGGAGCTTTCTTT.

The chain couples TRBV11-2 to TRBJ2-7; D unresolved. Germline values: CDR1 SGHAT, CDR2 FQNNGV. Deletions cut 0 bases from V and 2 bases from J, with 11 bases between. The CDR3 runs 15 residues. The CDR3 DNA reads TGTGCCAGCAGCTTAGAGGGCCAGGCTGCCTACGAGCAGTACTTC. Protein sequence: CASSLEGQAAYEQYF.

The chain has TRBV20-1 and TRBJ1-1, with D perhaps TRBD1 (5 bases). The CDR3 runs 12 residues. V was shortened by 3 bases and J by 3 bases, with 8 bases between the two germline ends. CDR1 is DFQATT and CDR2 is SNEGSKA in the germline V gene (reference sequence). The CDR3 DNA sequence: TGCAGTGCTAGTCTGGGGGACACTGAAGCTTTCTTT. It translates to CSASLGDTEAFF.

The chain has TRBV20-1 and TRBJ2-3; TRBD2 matches 8 bases. The germline gives CDR1 DFQATT, CDR2 SNEGSKA (reference sequence). V gave up 4 bases and J gave up 0 bases; unmatched junction bases: 3. The CDR3 consists of 14 residues. The CDR3 nucleotides are TGCAGTGCTAACCAGCGGGGGAGCACAGATACGCAGTATTTT. Amino acid sequence: CSANQRGSTDTQYF.

This clonotype was seen more than once but under ten times. The CDR3 DNA reads as TGTGCCAGCAGCTTAGAGATGACCGGAACTAAGCAGTACTTC. It is translated as CASSLEMTGTKQYF. V and J are TRBV7-8 and TRBJ2-7; no reliable D call. V lost 1 base to trimming and J lost 8 bases, with 15 bases between them. Germline CDR1 reads SGHVS; CDR2 reads FQNEAQ. This CDR3 spans 14 amino acids.

The genes are TRBV9 and TRBJ2-7; TRBD2 aligns across 12 bases. The CDR3 is 15 residues long. Per the germline V gene, CDR1 is SGDLS and CDR2 is YYNGEE. V shed 0 bases and J 3 bases; nucleotides not matched to a gene: 1. CDR3 in amino acids: CASSVGLAGVYEQYF. The CDR3 coding sequence is TGTGCCAGCAGCGTAGGACTAGCGGGAGTCTACGAGCAGTACTTC.

The sample holds many counts of this clonotype. The gene calls are TRBV7-9 and TRBJ1-2; D is possibly TRBD1 (5 bases). CDR3 length: 15 residues. With 2 bases removed from V and 2 bases from J, the gap between germline ends came to 12 bases. Germline values: CDR1 SEHNR, CDR2 FQNEAQ (reference sequence). The CDR3 spells CASSLLYAGNYGYTF. DNA for the CDR3: TGTGCCAGCAGCTTACTCTACGCAGGGAACTATGGCTACACCTTC.

In its sample, this clonotype was seen once. The chain employs TRBV20-1 and TRBJ2-2; tentative D call: TRBD2 (5 bases). Trimming stripped 4 bases from V and 1 base from J, with 16 bases between. This CDR3 has 16 residues. Germline values: CDR1 DFQATT, CDR2 SNEGSKA (reference sequence). CDR3 amino acids: CSAKLSGDLNTGELFF. CDR3 nucleotides: TGCAGTGCTAAACTATCCGGGGATTTGAACACCGGGGAGCTGTTTTTT.